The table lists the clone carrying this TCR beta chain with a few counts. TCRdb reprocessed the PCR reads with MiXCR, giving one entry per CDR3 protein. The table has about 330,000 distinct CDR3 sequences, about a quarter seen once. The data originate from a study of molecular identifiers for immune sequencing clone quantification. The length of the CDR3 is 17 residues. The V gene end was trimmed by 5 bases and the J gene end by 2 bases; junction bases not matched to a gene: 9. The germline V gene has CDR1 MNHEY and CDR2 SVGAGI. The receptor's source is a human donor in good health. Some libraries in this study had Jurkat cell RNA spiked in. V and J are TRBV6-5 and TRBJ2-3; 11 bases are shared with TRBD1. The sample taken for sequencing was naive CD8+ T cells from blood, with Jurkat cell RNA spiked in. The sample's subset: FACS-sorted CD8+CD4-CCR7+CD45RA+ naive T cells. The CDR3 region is CASSITRDRGYTDTQYF. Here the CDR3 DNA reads TGTGCCAGCAGTATTACGCGGGACAGGGGGTACACAGATACGCAGTATTTT.